These 18 T cell receptor beta chains were all obtained from the same sample, sequenced in a study of T cell responses to AZD1222 COVID-19 vaccine. Profiling relied on immunoSEQ multiplex PCR, and the TCRdb table lists in-frame clones only, not all of them. The sample yields around 150,000 clones, 85% to 95% seen once. The sequences come from peripheral blood, collected on day 0 of AZD1222 vaccination. These receptors all come from an adult in good health.

The chain links TRBV19 to TRBJ1-2; D is ambiguous. Per the germline V gene, CDR1 is LNHDA and CDR2 is SQIVND (reference sequence). This CDR3 has 11 residues. The germline V and J ends were trimmed by 5 bases and 7 bases, with 8 bases remaining between them. The CDR3 coding sequence is TGTGCCAGTAGTTCCGGGGTTGGCTACACCTTC. It specifies CASSSGVGYTF.

The rearrangement links TRBV7-2 to TRBJ2-3, with D uncertain. From germline, CDR1 is SGHTA and CDR2 FQGNSA. This CDR3 spans 13 amino acids. Between the trimmed V and J ends, which lost 1 base and 3 bases, there was a span of 5 bases. DNA of the CDR3: TGTGCCAGCAGCTTAGGAAGGACAGATACGCAGTATTTT. It translates to CASSLGRTDTQYF.

The V call is TRBV18, the J call TRBJ1-5, with a possible D match to TRBD1 (5 bases). This CDR3 region has 15 residues. From germline, CDR1 is KGHSH and CDR2 LQKENI. V dropped 0 bases and J dropped 3 bases, with 9 bases sitting between them. CDR3 nucleotides: TGTGCCAGCTCACCACCGGGGGGGTACAATCAGCCCCAGCATTTT. Translated: CASSPPGGYNQPQHF.

J is TRBJ2-5 and V is TRBV7-9; possibly TRBD1 or TRBD2 for D (6 bases each). The CDR3 loop spans 16 amino acids. Germline V CDR1 and CDR2: SEHNR, FQNEAQ (reference sequence). V was cut by 0 bases and J by 2 bases, with 13 bases left in between. CDR3 region: CASSLAAGHPQETQYF. CDR3 in DNA: TGTGCCAGCAGCTTAGCGGCGGGACACCCGCAAGAGACCCAGTACTTC. The full variable domain, with the rest looked up from reference TRBV7-9 and TRBJ2-5, is DTGVSQNPRHKITKRGQNVTFRCDPISEHNRLYWYRQTLGQGPEFLTYFQNEAQLEKSRLLSDRFSAERPKGSFSTLEIQRTEQGDSAMYLCASSLAAGHPQETQYFGPGTRLLVL.

The sample holds a few counts of this clone. The chain couples TRBV10-1 to TRBJ2-7, with 8 bases matching TRBD2. Germline V lookup: CDR1 WNHNN, CDR2 SYGVQD (reference sequence). This CDR3 has 15 amino acids. J gave up 3 bases and V 2 bases, and 6 bases lay outside the gene matches. Written as DNA, the CDR3 is TGCGCCAGCAGTGAGGCTACTAGCGGCGTCTACGAGCAGTACTTC. Residues: CASSEATSGVYEQYF.

The chain combines TRBV6-1 with TRBJ2-7; D is ambiguous. The V end was cut by 1 base, the J end by 1 base, with 11 bases between. Germline CDR1 reads MNHNS; CDR2 reads SASEGT. The CDR3 is 15 residues long. CDR3 DNA: TGTGCCAGCAGTGAAGTTCCGGGTAGATCCTACGAGCAGTACTTC. This translates into CASSEVPGRSYEQYF.

This chain joins TRBV7-3 and TRBJ1-6; D ambiguous. Per germline, CDR1 SGHTA and CDR2 FQGTGA. The CDR3 length is 13 residues. Trimming removed 2 bases at V and 6 bases at J, with 5 bases between. For the CDR3, the DNA is TGTGCCAGCAGCTTAGAGAGTAATTCACCCCTCCACTTT. It is translated as CASSLESNSPLHF.

The chain combines TRBV7-9 with TRBJ1-6; D might be TRBD1 (5 bases). Germline V gene sequence: CDR1 SEHNR, CDR2 FQNEAQ (reference sequence). V was clipped by 1 base and J by 4 bases, with 11 bases between them. CDR3 size: 16 residues. DNA for the CDR3: TGTGCCAGCAGCTTAGGACAGTTCAGGTATAATTCACCCCTCCACTTT. Its protein is CASSLGQFRYNSPLHF.

DNA of the CDR3: TGCGCCAGCAGCTGGGGGACTAGCTCGGGCACAGATACGCAGTATTTT. Encoded protein: CASSWGTSSGTDTQYF. The chain joins TRBV5-1 to TRBJ2-3; 9 nucleotides align to TRBD2. CDR3 length equals 16 residues. Trimming removed 3 bases from V and 1 base from J; junction bases left unmatched: 6. CDR1 is SGHRS, CDR2 YFSETQ, per germline.

The rearrangement uses TRBV6-5 and TRBJ2-5; 10 bases are shared with TRBD2. V shed 4 bases, J shed 5 bases, and the junction held 7 bases outside the gene matches. CDR1 is MNHEY, CDR2 SVGAGI, per germline. The CDR3 runs to 15 residues. The CDR3 nucleotides are TGTGCCAGCAGTTCCTACGGGACTAGCGCGGAGACCCAGTACTTC. Translation gives CASSSYGTSAETQYF.

The CDR3 DNA reads TGTGCCAGCAGCTTAAATTGGGGTACTGGAAACACCATATATTTT. Translating gives CASSLNWGTGNTIYF. The chain combines TRBV7-2 with TRBJ1-3; no clear D. Trimming removed 2 bases from V and 2 bases from J, with 10 bases in between. The CDR3 runs 15 residues. Germline CDR1 and CDR2: SGHTA and FQGNSA.

The V call is TRBV7-6, the J call TRBJ1-2, with 9 bases lining up with TRBD1. V shed 1 base, J shed 5 bases, and the junction held 5 bases outside the gene matches. Germline CDR1 and CDR2: SGHVS and FNYEAQ. The CDR3 is 15 residues long. The CDR3 here is CASSLGIGTGYGYTF. The CDR3 nucleotides are TGTGCCAGCAGCTTAGGCATTGGGACAGGGTATGGCTACACCTTC. The full variable domain, completed using reference TRBV7-6 and TRBJ1-2, is GAGVSQSPRYKVTKRGQDVALRCDPISGHVSLYWYRQALGQGPEFLTYFNYEAQQDKSGLPNDRFSAERPEGSISTLTIQRTEQRDSAMYRCASSLGIGTGYGYTFGSGTRLTVV.

The rearrangement links TRBV7-3 to TRBJ2-1; 8 positions agree with TRBD2. V shed 4 bases and J 7 bases; nucleotides not matched to a gene: 3. This CDR3 has 13 residues. The germline V gene encodes CDR1 SGHTA and CDR2 FQGTGA. The CDR3 nucleotides read TGTGCCAGCAGCTCCGGGGGGGCGAATGAGCAGTTCTTC. Protein sequence: CASSSGGANEQFF.

The chain is built from TRBV11-2 and TRBJ1-2; 10 bases match TRBD1. CDR3 size: 19 residues. CDR1 and CDR2 (germline): SGHAT, FQNNGV. V lost 2 bases to trimming and J lost 4 bases; unmatched junction nucleotides: 16. Here the CDR3 DNA reads TGTGCCAGCAGCTTACTGGGACTAATCCGGGACAGGGGTGCCTATGGCTACACCTTC. Its protein is CASSLLGLIRDRGAYGYTF.

The chain employs TRBV11-2 and TRBJ2-7, with a tentative D call TRBD1 (6 bases). V was trimmed by 1 base and J by 1 base, leaving 8 bases between them. The CDR3 spans 14 residues. Germline V gene data show CDR1 as SGHAT and CDR2 as FQNNGV. CDR3 sequence: CASSLVRGSYEQYF. The CDR3 DNA sequence: TGTGCCAGCAGCTTAGTGAGGGGGTCCTACGAGCAGTACTTC.

The V gene is TRBV5-4, the J gene TRBJ2-3, with 7 bases identical to TRBD2. Trimming at V came to 0 bases and at J to 7 bases, leaving 8 bases not matched to a gene. Germline V gives CDR1 SGHNT, CDR2 YYREEE (reference sequence). The CDR3 totals 15 residues. CDR3 sequence: CASSLALASENTQYF. The CDR3 coding sequence is TGTGCCAGCAGCTTGGCACTAGCGTCGGAGAATACGCAGTATTTT.

This clone occurred a few times. This chain links TRBV11-2 with TRBJ2-3, with 7 bases that match TRBD2. The CDR3 is 17 amino acids. Germline V gene lookup returns CDR1 SGHAT and CDR2 FQNNGV. V gave up 5 bases and J gave up 2 bases; unmatched junction bases: 13. The CDR3 region is CASSKERGRTITDTQYF. For the CDR3, the DNA is TGTGCCAGCAGCAAAGAGCGGGGCCGCACCATCACAGATACGCAGTATTTT.

A single count supports this clone. This chain connects TRBV10-3 to TRBJ1-2, with D unresolved. The V end lost 0 bases, the J end lost 4 bases, and 6 bases lay between the germline ends. The CDR3 has 13 residues. CDR1 is ENHRY, CDR2 SYGVKD, per germline. The CDR3 nucleotides read TGTGCCATCAGTGAGTCGGGTCCCTATGGCTACACCTTC. Residues: CAISESGPYGYTF.